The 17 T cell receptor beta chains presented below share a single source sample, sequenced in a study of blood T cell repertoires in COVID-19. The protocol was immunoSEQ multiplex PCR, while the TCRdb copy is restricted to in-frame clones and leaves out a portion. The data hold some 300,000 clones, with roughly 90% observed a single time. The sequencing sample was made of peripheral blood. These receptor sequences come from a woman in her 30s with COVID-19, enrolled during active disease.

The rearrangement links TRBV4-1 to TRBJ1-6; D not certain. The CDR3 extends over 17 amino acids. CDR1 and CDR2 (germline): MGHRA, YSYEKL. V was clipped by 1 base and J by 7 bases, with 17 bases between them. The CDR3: CASSQVVLRARNSPLHF. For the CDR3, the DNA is TGCGCCAGCAGCCAAGTGGTTTTGCGGGCCAGGAATTCACCCCTCCACTTT.

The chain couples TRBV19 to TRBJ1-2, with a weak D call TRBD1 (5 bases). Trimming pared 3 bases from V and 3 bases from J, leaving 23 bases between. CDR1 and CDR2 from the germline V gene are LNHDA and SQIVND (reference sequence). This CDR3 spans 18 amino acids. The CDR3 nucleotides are TGTGCCAGTAGTATGCTAGAAGGGGTCGGCCCCAGGGACTATGGCTACACCTTC. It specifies CASSMLEGVGPRDYGYTF.

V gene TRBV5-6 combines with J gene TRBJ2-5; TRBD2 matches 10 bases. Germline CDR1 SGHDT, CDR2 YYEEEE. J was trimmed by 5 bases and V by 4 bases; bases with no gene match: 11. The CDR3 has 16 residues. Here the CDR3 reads CASSPGLARDEETQYF. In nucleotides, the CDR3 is TGTGCCAGCAGCCCGGGACTAGCGAGGGACGAGGAGACCCAGTACTTC.

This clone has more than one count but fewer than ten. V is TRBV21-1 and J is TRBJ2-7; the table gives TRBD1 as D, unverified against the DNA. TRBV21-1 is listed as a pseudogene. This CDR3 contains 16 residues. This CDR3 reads CASSKEGTGGIYEQYV. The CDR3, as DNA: TGTGCCAGCAGCAAAGAAGGGACAGGGGGTATCTACGAGCAGTACGTC.

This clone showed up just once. CDR3 amino acids: CASSSSLARQETQYF. The CDR3 nucleotides are TGTGCCAGCAGCTCCTCCCTAGCGCGCCAAGAGACCCAGTACTTC. The chain is built from TRBV7-9 and TRBJ2-5; weak D call: TRBD2 (6 bases). The length of the CDR3 is 15 residues. V was pared by 4 bases and J by 1 base, with 13 bases between. Germline CDR1 reads SEHNR; CDR2 reads FQNEAQ (reference sequence). The full variable domain, in which reference TRBV7-9 and TRBJ2-5 provide the parts outside the CDR3, is DTGVSQNPRHKITKRGQNVTFRCDPISEHNRLYWYRQTLGQGPEFLTYFQNEAQLEKSRLLSDRFSAERPKGSFSTLEIQRTEQGDSAMYLCASSSSLARQETQYFGPGTRLLVL.

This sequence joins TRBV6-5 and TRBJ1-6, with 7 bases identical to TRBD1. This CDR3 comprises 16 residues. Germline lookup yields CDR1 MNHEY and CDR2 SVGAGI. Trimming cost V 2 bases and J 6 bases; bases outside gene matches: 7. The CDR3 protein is CASSYAGQKSNSPLHF. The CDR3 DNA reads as TGTGCCAGCAGTTACGCGGGACAGAAATCTAATTCACCCCTCCACTTT.

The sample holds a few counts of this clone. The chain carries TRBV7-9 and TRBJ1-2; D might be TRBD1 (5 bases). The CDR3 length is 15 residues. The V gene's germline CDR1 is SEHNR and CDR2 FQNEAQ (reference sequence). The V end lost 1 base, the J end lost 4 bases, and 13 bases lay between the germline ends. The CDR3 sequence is CASSLGPGTLYGYTF. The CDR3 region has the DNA TGTGCCAGCAGCTTAGGACCAGGGACTCTCTATGGCTACACCTTC.

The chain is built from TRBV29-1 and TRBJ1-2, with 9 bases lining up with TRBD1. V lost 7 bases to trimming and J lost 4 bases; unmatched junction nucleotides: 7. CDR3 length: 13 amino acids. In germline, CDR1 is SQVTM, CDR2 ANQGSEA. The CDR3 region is CSARTGDGYGYTF. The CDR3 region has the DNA TGCAGCGCTCGGACAGGGGATGGCTATGGCTACACCTTC. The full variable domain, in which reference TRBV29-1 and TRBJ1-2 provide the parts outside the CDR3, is SAVISQKPSRDICQRGTSLTIQCQVDSQVTMMFWYRQQPGQSLTLIATANQGSEATYESGFVIDKFPISRPNLTFSTLTVSNMSPEDSSIYLCSARTGDGYGYTFGSGTRLTVV.

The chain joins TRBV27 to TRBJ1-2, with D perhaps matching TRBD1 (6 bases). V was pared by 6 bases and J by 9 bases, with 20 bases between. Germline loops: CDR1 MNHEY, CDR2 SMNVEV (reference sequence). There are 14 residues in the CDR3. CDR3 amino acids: CASSPRSGAGSYTF. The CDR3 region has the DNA TGTGCCAGCAGCCCCCGGTCAGGGGCGGGTAGCTACACCTTC.

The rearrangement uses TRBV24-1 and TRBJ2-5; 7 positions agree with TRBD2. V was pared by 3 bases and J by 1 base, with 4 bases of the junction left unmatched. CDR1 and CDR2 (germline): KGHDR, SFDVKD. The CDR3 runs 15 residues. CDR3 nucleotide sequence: TGTGCCACCAGTGATGCATCTAGCGGCCAAGAGACCCAGTACTTC. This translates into CATSDASSGQETQYF.

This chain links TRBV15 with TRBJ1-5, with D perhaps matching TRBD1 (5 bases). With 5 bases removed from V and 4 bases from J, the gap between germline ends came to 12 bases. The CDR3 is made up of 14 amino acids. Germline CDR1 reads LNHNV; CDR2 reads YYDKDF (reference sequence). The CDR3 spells CATSSEGRNQPQHF. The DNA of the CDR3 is TGTGCCACCAGCTCCGAGGGGAGGAATCAGCCCCAGCATTTT.

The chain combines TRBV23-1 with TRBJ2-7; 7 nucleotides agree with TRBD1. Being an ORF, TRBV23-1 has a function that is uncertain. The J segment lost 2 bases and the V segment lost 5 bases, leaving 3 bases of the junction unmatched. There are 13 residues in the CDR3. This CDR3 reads CASSWDSTYEQYF. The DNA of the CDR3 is TGCGCCAGCAGTTGGGACAGTACCTACGAGCAGTACTTC.

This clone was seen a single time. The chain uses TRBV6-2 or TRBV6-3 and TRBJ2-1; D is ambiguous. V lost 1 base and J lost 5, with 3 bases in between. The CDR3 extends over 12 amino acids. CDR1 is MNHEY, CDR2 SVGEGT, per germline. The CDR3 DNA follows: TGTGCCAGCAGTTACTACAACAATGAGCAGTTCTTC. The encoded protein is CASSYYNNEQFF.

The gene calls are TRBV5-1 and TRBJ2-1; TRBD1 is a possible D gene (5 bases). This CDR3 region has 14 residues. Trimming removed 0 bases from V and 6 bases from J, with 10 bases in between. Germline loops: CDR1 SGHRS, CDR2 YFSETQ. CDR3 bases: TGCGCCAGCAGCTTGGGGCAGGGCAGCAATGAGCAGTTCTTC. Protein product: CASSLGQGSNEQFF.

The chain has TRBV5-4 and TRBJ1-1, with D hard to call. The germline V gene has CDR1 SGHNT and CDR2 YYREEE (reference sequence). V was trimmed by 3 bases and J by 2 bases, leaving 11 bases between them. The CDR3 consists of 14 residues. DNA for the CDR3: TGTGCCAGCAGCTCTCGGCGGGCTAACACTGAAGCTTTCTTT. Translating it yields CASSSRRANTEAFF.

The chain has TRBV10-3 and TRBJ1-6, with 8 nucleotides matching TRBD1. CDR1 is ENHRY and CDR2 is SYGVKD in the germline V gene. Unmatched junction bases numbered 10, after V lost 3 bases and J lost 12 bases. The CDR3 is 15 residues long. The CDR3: CAISEGAGGGGPLHF. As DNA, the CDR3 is TGTGCCATCAGTGAAGGGGCAGGGGGCGGCGGACCCCTCCACTTT.

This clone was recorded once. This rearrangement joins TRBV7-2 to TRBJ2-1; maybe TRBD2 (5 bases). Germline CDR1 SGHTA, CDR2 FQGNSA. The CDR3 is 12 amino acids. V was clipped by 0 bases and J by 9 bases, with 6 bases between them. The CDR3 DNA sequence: TGTGCCAGCAGCTTAGCTCGGGGTGAGCAGTTCTTC. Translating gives CASSLARGEQFF. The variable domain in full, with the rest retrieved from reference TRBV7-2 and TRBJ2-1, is GAGVSQSPSNKVTEKGKDVELRCDPISGHTALYWYRQSLGQGLEFLIYFQGNSAPDKSGLPSDRFSAERTGGSVSTLTIQRTQQEDSAVYLCASSLARGEQFFGPGTRLTVL.